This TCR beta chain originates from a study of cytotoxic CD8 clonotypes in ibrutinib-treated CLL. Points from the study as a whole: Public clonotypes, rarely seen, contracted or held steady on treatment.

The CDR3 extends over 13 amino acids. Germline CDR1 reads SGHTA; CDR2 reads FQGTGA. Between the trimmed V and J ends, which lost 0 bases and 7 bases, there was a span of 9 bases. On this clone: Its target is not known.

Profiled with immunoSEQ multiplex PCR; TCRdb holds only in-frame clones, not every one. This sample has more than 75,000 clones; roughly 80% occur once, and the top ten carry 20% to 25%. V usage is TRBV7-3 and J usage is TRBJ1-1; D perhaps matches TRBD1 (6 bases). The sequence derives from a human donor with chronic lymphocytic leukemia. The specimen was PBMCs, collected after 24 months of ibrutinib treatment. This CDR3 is CASSLTVTGEAFF. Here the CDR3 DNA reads TGTGCCAGCAGCTTAACGGTGACAGGTGAAGCTTTCTTT. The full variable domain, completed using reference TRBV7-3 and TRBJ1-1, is GAGVSQTPSNKVTEKGKYVELRCDPISGHTALYWYRQSLGQGPEFLIYFQGTGAADDSGLPNDRFFAVRPEGSVSTLKIQRTERGDSAVYLCASSLTVTGEAFFGQGTRLTVV.